This TCR beta chain was found in a study of graft-versus-host responses after intestinal transplantation. Overall study context: As for transplant type, recipients had multivisceral, liver-intestinal, or isolated intestinal grafts. After anti-thymocyte globulin induction, recipients took tacrolimus and steroids for around three years.

Data came from immunoSEQ multiplex PCR; TCRdb stores just in-frame clones and leaves some out. The sample contains 130,000 or so clones, about 93% of which appear only once. Concerning this clone itself: Its antigen remains unknown. This same CDR3 is encoded by further DNA sequences in the sample.

Study-level points and caveats: GvH clonotypes were identified within recipient marrow, with a subset emerging first in ileum or blood.

This material consisted of unstimulated CD4+ T cells sorted from spleen or lymph node cells, taken before intestinal transplant. This TCR came from a human donor who received an intestinal transplant.

The CDR3 bases are TGTGCCAGCAGCCTCTCCTACGAGCAGTACTTC. The encoded protein is CASSLSYEQYF. V usage is TRBV7-9 and J usage is TRBJ2-7, with D hard to call. Germline CDR1 SEHNR, CDR2 FQNEAQ (reference sequence). This CDR3 spans 11 amino acids. Trimming took 5 bases from V and 0 from J, leaving 2 bases between them.